The clone carrying this T cell receptor beta chain was observed at least ten times. The sample belongs to a study of identical twins. Template switching created a universal primer site, and the cDNA included unique molecular identifiers. TCRdb reanalysed the 5' RACE reads using MiXCR and keeps one entry per CDR3 protein. This sample has under 300,000 distinct CDR3 sequences, with about 12% found just once. The data were also submitted as part of a second study, on yellow fever vaccine responses in identical twins.

Source material: memory (CD45RO+) T cells sorted from blood. The source is a woman aged 18-35 years in good health.

CDR3 sequence reads: CASRTNRQGLNDFF. CDR3 nucleotides: TGTGCCAGCAGGACAAATAGACAGGGCTTGAACGATTTCTTT. The V call is TRBV6-1, the J call TRBJ1-1; 7 bases line up with TRBD1. CDR1 MNHNS and CDR2 SASEGT come from the germline V gene. Trimming cost V 6 bases and J 13 bases; bases outside gene matches: 17. There are 14 residues in the CDR3.